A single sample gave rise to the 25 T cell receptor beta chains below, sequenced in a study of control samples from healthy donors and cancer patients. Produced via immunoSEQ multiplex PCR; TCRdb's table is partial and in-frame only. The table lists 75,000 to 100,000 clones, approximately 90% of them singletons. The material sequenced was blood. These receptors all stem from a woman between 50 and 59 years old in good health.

The CDR3 DNA is TGTGCCAGCAGCCCGACGGGGACGAGGGGAGAGCAGTTCTTC. Translated: CASSPTGTRGEQFF. The gene calls are TRBV7-3 and TRBJ2-1, with D perhaps matching TRBD1 or TRBD2 (5 bases each). Germline assignment: CDR1 SGHTA and CDR2 FQGTGA. The CDR3 contains 14 residues. V dropped 5 bases and J dropped 10 bases, with 18 bases sitting between them. The complete variable domain, with remaining parts taken from reference TRBV7-3 and TRBJ2-1, reads GAGVSQTPSNKVTEKGKYVELRCDPISGHTALYWYRQSLGQGPEFLIYFQGTGAADDSGLPNDRFFAVRPEGSVSTLKIQRTERGDSAVYLCASSPTGTRGEQFFGPGTRLTVL.

CDR3 in DNA: TGCGCCAGCAGCTTGACTAGCGGGGGCACCGGGGAGCTGTTTTTT. Translation gives CASSLTSGGTGELFF. This chain links TRBV5-1 with TRBJ2-2; 11 bases agree with TRBD2. In germline, CDR1 is SGHRS, CDR2 YFSETQ. The CDR3 totals 15 residues. V trimming: 1 base; J trimming: 4 bases; junction bases outside the gene matches: 0. Combining the CDR3 with reference TRBV5-1 and TRBJ2-2 gives the whole variable domain KAGVTQTPRYLIKTRGQQVTLSCSPISGHRSVSWYQQTPGQGLQFLFEYFSETQRNKGNFPGRFSGRQFSNSRSEMNVSTLELGDSALYLCASSLTSGGTGELFFGEGSRLTVL.

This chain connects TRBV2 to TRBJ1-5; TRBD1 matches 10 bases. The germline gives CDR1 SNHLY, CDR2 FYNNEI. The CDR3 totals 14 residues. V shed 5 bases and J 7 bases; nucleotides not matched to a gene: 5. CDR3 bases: TGTGCCAGCAGTCTGGGACAGGGGCTCCAGCCCCAGCATTTT. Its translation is CASSLGQGLQPQHF.

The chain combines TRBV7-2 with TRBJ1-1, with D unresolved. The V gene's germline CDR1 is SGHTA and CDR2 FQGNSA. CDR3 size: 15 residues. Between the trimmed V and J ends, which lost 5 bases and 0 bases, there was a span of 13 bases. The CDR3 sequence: CASSPRNGMNTEAFF. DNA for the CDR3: TGTGCCAGCAGCCCCCGAAATGGGATGAACACTGAAGCTTTCTTT.

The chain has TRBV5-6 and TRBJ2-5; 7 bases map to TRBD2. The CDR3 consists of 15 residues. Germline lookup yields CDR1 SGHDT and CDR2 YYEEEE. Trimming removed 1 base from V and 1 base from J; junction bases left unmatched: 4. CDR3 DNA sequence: TGTGCCAGCAGCTTGTTTGGCGGGGGCCAAGAGACCCAGTACTTC. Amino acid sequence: CASSLFGGGQETQYF.

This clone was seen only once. CDR3 protein: CASSFGGGNSPLHF. The CDR3 coding sequence is TGCGCCAGCAGCTTCGGAGGAGGGAATTCACCCCTCCACTTT. The chain is built from TRBV5-1 and TRBJ1-6; no reliable D call. This CDR3 comprises 14 residues. Trimming removed 2 bases from V and 7 bases from J, with 10 bases in between. The germline V gene encodes CDR1 SGHRS and CDR2 YFSETQ.

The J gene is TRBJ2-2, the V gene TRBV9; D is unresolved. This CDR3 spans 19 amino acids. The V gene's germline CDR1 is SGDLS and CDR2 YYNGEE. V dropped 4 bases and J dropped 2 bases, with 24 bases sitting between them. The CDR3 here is CASSLVAISGLRNTGELFF. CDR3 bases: TGTGCCAGCAGCCTGGTCGCCATCTCAGGTTTGAGAAACACCGGGGAGCTGTTTTTT.

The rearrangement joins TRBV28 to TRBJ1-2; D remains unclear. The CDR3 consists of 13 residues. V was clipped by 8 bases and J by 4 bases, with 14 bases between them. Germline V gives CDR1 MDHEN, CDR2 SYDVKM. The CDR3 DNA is TGTGCCAGCGAAAGGGCACTCAGCTATGGCTACACCTTC. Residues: CASERALSYGYTF.

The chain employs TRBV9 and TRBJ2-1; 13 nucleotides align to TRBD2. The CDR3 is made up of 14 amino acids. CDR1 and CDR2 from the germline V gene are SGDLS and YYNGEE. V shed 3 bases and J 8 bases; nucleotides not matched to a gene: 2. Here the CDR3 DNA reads TGTGCCAGCAGCGGCACTAGCGGGAGGGATGAGCAGTTCTTC. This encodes CASSGTSGRDEQFF.

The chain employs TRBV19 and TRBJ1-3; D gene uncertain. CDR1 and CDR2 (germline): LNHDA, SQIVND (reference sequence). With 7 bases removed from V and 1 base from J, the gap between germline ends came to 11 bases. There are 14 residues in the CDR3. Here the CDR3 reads CASTFGGSGNTIYF. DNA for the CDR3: TGTGCCAGTACCTTCGGAGGATCTGGAAACACCATATATTTT.

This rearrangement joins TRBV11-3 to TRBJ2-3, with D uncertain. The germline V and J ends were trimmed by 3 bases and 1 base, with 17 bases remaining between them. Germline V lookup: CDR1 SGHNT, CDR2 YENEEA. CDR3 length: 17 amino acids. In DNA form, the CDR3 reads TGTGCCAGCAGCTTCCTGGCAGGAACGGTAGGCACAGATACGCAGTATTTT. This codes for CASSFLAGTVGTDTQYF.

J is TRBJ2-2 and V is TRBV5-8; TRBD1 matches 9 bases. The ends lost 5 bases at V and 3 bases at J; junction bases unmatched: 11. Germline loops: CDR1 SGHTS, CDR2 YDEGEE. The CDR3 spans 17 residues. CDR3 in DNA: TGTGCCAGCAGTAAAAGGAAGGGGACAGGGCACACCGGGGAGCTGTTTTTT. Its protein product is CASSKRKGTGHTGELFF.

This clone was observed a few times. DNA of the CDR3: TGTGCCAGCAGCTTAGTTCAGGGGGCGCGGGGCTACACCTTC. Translating it yields CASSLVQGARGYTF. The chain recombines TRBV7-2 with TRBJ1-2; 8 bases map to TRBD1. Germline V gene data show CDR1 as SGHTA and CDR2 as FQGNSA. Trimming cost V 1 base and J 8 bases; bases outside gene matches: 6. CDR3 length: 14 amino acids.

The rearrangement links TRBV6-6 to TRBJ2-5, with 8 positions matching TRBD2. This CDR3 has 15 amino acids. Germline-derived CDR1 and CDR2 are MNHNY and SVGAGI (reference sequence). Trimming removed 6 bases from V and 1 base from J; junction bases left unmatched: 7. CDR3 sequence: CASSTSGGGQETQYF. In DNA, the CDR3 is TGTGCCAGCAGCACCTCGGGGGGGGGCCAAGAGACCCAGTACTTC.

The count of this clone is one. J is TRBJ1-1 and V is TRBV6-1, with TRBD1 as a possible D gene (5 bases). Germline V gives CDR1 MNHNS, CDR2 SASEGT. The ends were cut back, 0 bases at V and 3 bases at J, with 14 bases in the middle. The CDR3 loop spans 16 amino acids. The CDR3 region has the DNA TGTGCCAGCAGTGAAGCTCTAGGGGCGCTGGACACTGAAGCTTTCTTT. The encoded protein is CASSEALGALDTEAFF.

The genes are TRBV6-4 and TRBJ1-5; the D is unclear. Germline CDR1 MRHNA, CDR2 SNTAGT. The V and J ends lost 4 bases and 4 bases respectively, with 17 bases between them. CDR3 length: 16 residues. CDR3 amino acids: CASSAQRRSYNQPQHF. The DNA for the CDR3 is TGTGCCAGCAGTGCTCAAAGACGGAGCTATAATCAGCCCCAGCATTTT.

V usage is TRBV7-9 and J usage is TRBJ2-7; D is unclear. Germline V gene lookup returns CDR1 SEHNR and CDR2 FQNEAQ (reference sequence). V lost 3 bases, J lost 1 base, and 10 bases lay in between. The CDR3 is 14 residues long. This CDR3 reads CASSLSSASYEQYF. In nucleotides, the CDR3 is TGTGCCAGCAGCTTGTCCAGCGCTTCCTACGAGCAGTACTTC. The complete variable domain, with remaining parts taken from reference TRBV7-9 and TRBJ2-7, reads DTGVSQNPRHKITKRGQNVTFRCDPISEHNRLYWYRQTLGQGPEFLTYFQNEAQLEKSRLLSDRFSAERPKGSFSTLEIQRTEQGDSAMYLCASSLSSASYEQYFGPGTRLTVT.

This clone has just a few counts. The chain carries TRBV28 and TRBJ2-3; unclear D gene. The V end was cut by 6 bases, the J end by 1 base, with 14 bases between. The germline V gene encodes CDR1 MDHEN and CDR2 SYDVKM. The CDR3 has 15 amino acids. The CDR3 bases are TGTGCCAGCAGAGCCCCCGGTTGGGGCACAGATACGCAGTATTTT. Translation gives CASRAPGWGTDTQYF.

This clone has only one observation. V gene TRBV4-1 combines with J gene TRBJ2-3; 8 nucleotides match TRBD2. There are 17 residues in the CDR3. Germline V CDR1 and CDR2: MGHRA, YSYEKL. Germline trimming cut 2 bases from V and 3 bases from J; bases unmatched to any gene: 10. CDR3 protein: CASSQRVGGGTTDTQYF. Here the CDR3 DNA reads TGCGCCAGCAGCCAAAGGGTTGGCGGGGGGACAACAGATACGCAGTATTTT.

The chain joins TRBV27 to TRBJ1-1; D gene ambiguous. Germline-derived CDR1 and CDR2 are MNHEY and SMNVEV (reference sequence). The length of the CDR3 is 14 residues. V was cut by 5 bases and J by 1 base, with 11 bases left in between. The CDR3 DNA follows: TGTGCCAGCAGTCCTCGCCCAGCGAACACTGAAGCTTTCTTT. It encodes CASSPRPANTEAFF.

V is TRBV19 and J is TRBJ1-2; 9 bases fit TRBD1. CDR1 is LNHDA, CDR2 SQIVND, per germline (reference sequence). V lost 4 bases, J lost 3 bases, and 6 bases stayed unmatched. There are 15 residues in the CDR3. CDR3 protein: CASSTWDRDYYGYTF. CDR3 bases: TGTGCCAGTAGTACCTGGGACAGGGATTACTATGGCTACACCTTC.

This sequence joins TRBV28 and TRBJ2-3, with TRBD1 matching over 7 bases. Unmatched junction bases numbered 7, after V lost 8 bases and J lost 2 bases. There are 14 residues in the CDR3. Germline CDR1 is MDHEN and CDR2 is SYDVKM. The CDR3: CASCYRGFTDTQYF. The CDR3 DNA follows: TGTGCCAGCTGTTACAGGGGATTCACAGATACGCAGTATTTT.

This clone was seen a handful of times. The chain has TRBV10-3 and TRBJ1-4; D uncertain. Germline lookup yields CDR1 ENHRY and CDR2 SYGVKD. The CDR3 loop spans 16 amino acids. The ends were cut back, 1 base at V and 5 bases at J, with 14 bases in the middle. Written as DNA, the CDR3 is TGTGCCATCAGTGAGTACTCGGGTCGCCGAAATGAAAAACTGTTTTTT. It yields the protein CAISEYSGRRNEKLFF.

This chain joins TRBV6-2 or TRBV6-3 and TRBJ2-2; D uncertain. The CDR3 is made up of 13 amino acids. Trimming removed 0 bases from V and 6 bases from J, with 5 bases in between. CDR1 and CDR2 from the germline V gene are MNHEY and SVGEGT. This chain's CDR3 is CASSYSLAGELFF. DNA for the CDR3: TGTGCCAGCAGTTACTCGTTGGCCGGGGAGCTGTTTTTT.

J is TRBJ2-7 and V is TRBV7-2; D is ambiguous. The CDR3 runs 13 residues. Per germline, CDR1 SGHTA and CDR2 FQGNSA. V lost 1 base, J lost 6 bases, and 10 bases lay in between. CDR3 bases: TGTGCCAGCAGCTTAGGGAGTTTTGTCGAGCAGTACTTC. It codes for CASSLGSFVEQYF. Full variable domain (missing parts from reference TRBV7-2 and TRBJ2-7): GAGVSQSPSNKVTEKGKDVELRCDPISGHTALYWYRQSLGQGLEFLIYFQGNSAPDKSGLPSDRFSAERTGGSVSTLTIQRTQQEDSAVYLCASSLGSFVEQYFGPGTRLTVT.